Below, 19 T cell receptor beta chains from the same sample are listed, as sequenced in a study of blood T cell repertoires in COVID-19. Profiled with immunoSEQ multiplex PCR; TCRdb holds only in-frame clones, not every one. The top ten clones hold 5.1% of a sample with about 190,000 clones, approximately 85% of them seen once. Sequenced: peripheral blood. These receptors all come from a woman in her 70s with active or convalescent COVID-19.

The CDR3 loop reads CASSYLGQGIYGYTF. DNA of the CDR3: TGTGCCAGCAGCTACCTGGGACAGGGAATCTATGGCTACACCTTC. This chain connects TRBV14 to TRBJ1-2, with 9 bases identical to TRBD1. The CDR3 consists of 15 residues. The J segment lost 4 bases and the V segment lost 5 bases, leaving 8 bases of the junction unmatched. From germline, CDR1 is SGHDN and CDR2 FVKESK.

This chain joins TRBV23-1 and TRBJ2-1; 7 bases map to TRBD2. TRBV23-1 is known as an ORF, though its function is uncertain. Trimming at V came to 10 bases and at J to 2 bases, leaving 14 bases not matched to a gene. There are 16 residues in the CDR3. CDR3 in DNA: TGCGCCACAAAGGGTATTGGCGGGAGTCCCTACAATGAGCAGTTCTTC. This sequence encodes CATKGIGGSPYNEQFF.

The gene calls are TRBV5-1 and TRBJ2-1; possible D gene TRBD1, 6 bases. Germline V lookup: CDR1 SGHRS, CDR2 YFSETQ. The CDR3 length is 15 residues. The V end was cut by 0 bases, the J end by 3 bases, with 10 bases between. The CDR3 reads CASSLDRAGYNEQFF. The CDR3 coding sequence is TGCGCCAGCAGCTTGGACAGGGCGGGCTACAATGAGCAGTTCTTC.

The gene calls are TRBV11-3 and TRBJ2-1; perhaps TRBD2 as D (5 bases). V lost 0 bases and J 4 bases, leaving 10 bases between the germline ends. This CDR3 comprises 15 residues. Per germline, CDR1 SGHNT and CDR2 YENEEA. The CDR3 protein is CASSLDQAGYNEQFF. The CDR3 bases are TGTGCCAGCAGCTTAGATCAGGCGGGTTACAATGAGCAGTTCTTC. The full variable domain, completed using reference TRBV11-3 and TRBJ2-1, is EAGVVQSPRYKIIEKKQPVAFWCNPISGHNTLYWYLQNLGQGPELLIRYENEEAVDDSQLPKDRFSAERLKGVDSTLKIQPAELGDSAVYLCASSLDQAGYNEQFFGPGTRLTVL.

The DNA for the CDR3 is TGTGCCACCAGCAGAGATTTGGCCGGGACAGGGGGCAGCTGGCAAGGGAGTGGCTACACCTTC. Translated, it gives CATSRDLAGTGGSWQGSGYTF. V usage is TRBV15 and J usage is TRBJ1-2; 12 bases match TRBD1. With V trimmed by 0 bases and J by 7 bases, 21 bases remained unmatched. Germline loops: CDR1 LNHNV, CDR2 YYDKDF (reference sequence). The CDR3 is 21 amino acids.

This chain uses TRBV7-9 with TRBJ2-7; a possible D gene is TRBD1 (5 bases). V was cut by 3 bases and J by 2 bases, with 14 bases left in between. Germline-derived CDR1 and CDR2 are SEHNR and FQNEAQ (reference sequence). The CDR3 is 15 residues long. CDR3 loop: CASSFKGKNPYEQYF. DNA of the CDR3: TGTGCCAGCAGCTTCAAGGGGAAAAACCCCTACGAGCAGTACTTC.

This sequence joins TRBV19 and TRBJ1-2; 10 nucleotides match TRBD1. Looked up from germline, CDR1 is LNHDA and CDR2 is SQIVND (reference sequence). V was clipped by 4 bases and J by 2 bases; unmatched bases: 4. The CDR3 is made up of 15 amino acids. The CDR3: CASSTLGQGNYGYTF. CDR3 DNA: TGTGCCAGTAGTACCCTGGGACAGGGGAACTATGGCTACACCTTC.

V and J are TRBV4-2 and TRBJ1-2; no clear D. The V and J ends lost 3 bases and 3 bases respectively, with 14 bases between them. This CDR3 has 15 residues. CDR1 and CDR2 from the germline V gene are LGHNA and YNFKEQ. This CDR3 reads CASSQAGVSDYGYTF. In DNA form, the CDR3 reads TGTGCCAGCAGCCAGGCCGGGGTGTCCGACTATGGCTACACCTTC.

This clone was detected once. V and J are TRBV19 and TRBJ2-2, with TRBD1 matching over 8 bases. CDR3 length: 15 amino acids. The J segment lost 4 bases and the V segment lost 6 bases, leaving 7 bases of the junction unmatched. CDR1 LNHDA and CDR2 SQIVND come from the germline V gene (reference sequence). The CDR3 loop reads CASSSDRVPTGELFF. Written as DNA, the CDR3 is TGTGCCAGTAGCTCGGACAGGGTGCCCACCGGGGAGCTGTTTTTT.

The CDR3 spells CASRPPSGRGSTDTQYF. CDR3 nucleotides: TGTGCCAGCAGGCCCCCGAGCGGGAGAGGTAGCACAGATACGCAGTATTTT. The chain is built from TRBV13 and TRBJ2-3, with 8 bases that match TRBD2. The germline CDR1 and CDR2 sequences are PRHDT and FYEKMQ (reference sequence). Unmatched junction bases numbered 11, after V lost 6 bases and J lost 0 bases. There are 17 residues in the CDR3. The full variable domain, with the rest looked up from reference TRBV13 and TRBJ2-3, is AAGVIQSPRHLIKEKRETATLKCYPIPRHDTVYWYQQGPGQDPQFLISFYEKMQSDKGSIPDRFSAQQFSDYHSELNMSSLELGDSALYFCASRPPSGRGSTDTQYFGPGTRLTVL.

This chain connects TRBV5-1 to TRBJ2-7; D is perhaps TRBD2 (5 bases). Germline loops: CDR1 SGHRS, CDR2 YFSETQ. This CDR3 is built from 11 residues. V dropped 2 bases and J dropped 13 bases, with 13 bases sitting between them. Here the CDR3 reads CASSFGELSYF. In DNA, the CDR3 is TGCGCCAGCAGCTTTGGGGAGCTTTCCTACTTC. Supplemented by reference TRBV5-1 and TRBJ2-7, the full variable domain reads KAGVTQTPRYLIKTRGQQVTLSCSPISGHRSVSWYQQTPGQGLQFLFEYFSETQRNKGNFPGRFSGRQFSNSRSEMNVSTLELGDSALYLCASSFGELSYFGPGTRLTVT.

The chain uses TRBV23-1 and TRBJ2-7; 8 positions match TRBD2. TRBV23-1 is classed as an ORF, of uncertain function. The CDR3 contains 17 residues. V gave up 6 bases and J gave up 5 bases; unmatched junction bases: 18. DNA of the CDR3: TGCGCCAGCAGCCGGGAAACTAGGGGCGGGAGGCTGGACGAGCAGTACTTC. It codes for CASSRETRGGRLDEQYF.

The genes are TRBV5-1 and TRBJ2-2; 7 bases match TRBD2. The CDR3 has 16 amino acids. The junction had 4 bases not matched to a gene; V was cut back by 2 bases and J by 0 bases. Germline loops: CDR1 SGHRS, CDR2 YFSETQ. CDR3 loop: CASSFRTRSNTGELFF. In DNA, the CDR3 is TGCGCCAGCAGCTTTCGGACTAGGTCGAACACCGGGGAGCTGTTTTTT.

The genes are TRBV18 and TRBJ2-5; tentative D call: TRBD1 (6 bases). This CDR3 contains 16 residues. Germline CDR1 reads KGHSH; CDR2 reads LQKENI. Between the trimmed V and J ends, which lost 3 bases and 5 bases, there was a span of 19 bases. The CDR3 spells CASSPDIQTGLETQYF. As DNA, the CDR3 is TGTGCCAGCTCACCCGACATCCAAACAGGGCTGGAGACCCAGTACTTC.

This clone came up a few times. The chain's CDR3 is CASSAPARQGASTDTQYF. DNA for the CDR3: TGTGCCAGCAGTGCCCCGGCGAGACAGGGGGCCAGTACAGATACGCAGTATTTT. This chain connects TRBV25-1 to TRBJ2-3; 10 bases map to TRBD1. Germline CDR1 MGHDK, CDR2 SYGVNS. J gave up 3 bases and V 4 bases, and 13 bases lay outside the gene matches. There are 18 residues in the CDR3.

The chain uses TRBV27 and TRBJ2-7; 9 bases map to TRBD1. CDR1 is MNHEY and CDR2 is SMNVEV in the germline V gene (reference sequence). With 5 bases clipped from V and 4 bases from J, the junction kept 12 bases outside the gene matches. The CDR3 spans 16 residues. CDR3 in amino acids: CASSPLTGGLAYEQYF. The CDR3 coding sequence is TGTGCCAGCAGTCCGCTGACAGGGGGATTAGCGTACGAGCAGTACTTC.

The chain employs TRBV19 and TRBJ2-3, with 9 bases matching TRBD2. Germline V gives CDR1 LNHDA, CDR2 SQIVND (reference sequence). The CDR3 totals 13 residues. After removal of 11 bases from V and 3 bases from J, the junction contained 6 bases not matched to a gene. In DNA, the CDR3 is TGTGCCGTAGCGGGAGATTGGACAGATACGCAGTATTTT. This translates into CAVAGDWTDTQYF.

The chain couples TRBV5-1 to TRBJ2-3; D not resolved. The CDR3 is made up of 16 amino acids. V was trimmed by 0 bases and J by 0 bases, leaving 11 bases between them. Germline assignment: CDR1 SGHRS and CDR2 YFSETQ. In DNA form, the CDR3 reads TGCGCCAGCAGCTTGGTTGGGCCAAAAAGCACAGATACGCAGTATTTT. It specifies CASSLVGPKSTDTQYF.

CDR3 loop: CASSQQQGSGEQYF. The CDR3, as DNA: TGCGCCAGCAGCCAACAACAGGGTTCTGGCGAGCAGTACTTC. The rearrangement links TRBV5-1 to TRBJ2-7; TRBD1 might be the D (6 bases). Germline V gives CDR1 SGHRS, CDR2 YFSETQ. The CDR3 sequence is 14 residues long. V was pared by 4 bases and J by 6 bases, with 17 bases between. The full variable domain, with the rest looked up from reference TRBV5-1 and TRBJ2-7, is KAGVTQTPRYLIKTRGQQVTLSCSPISGHRSVSWYQQTPGQGLQFLFEYFSETQRNKGNFPGRFSGRQFSNSRSEMNVSTLELGDSALYLCASSQQQGSGEQYFGPGTRLTVT.